This T cell receptor beta chain was identified during a study of cytomegalovirus exposure and HLA in healthy donors. The germline V gene has CDR1 LNHDA and CDR2 SQIVND (reference sequence). This CDR3 is 14 amino acids long. V gave up 3 bases and J gave up 11 bases; unmatched junction bases: 10. On this clone itself: Its cognate antigen is unknown.

The PCR contained 60 Vbeta and 13 Jbeta primers. Study processing details: A later analysis counted 80 million or so unique TCR beta chains, around 11 million shared. Profiled with immunoSEQ multiplex PCR; TCRdb holds only in-frame clones, not every one. The V and J calls and clone size come from that table; D and trimming were worked out from the DNA. The sample yields around 130,000 clones, roughly four fifths seen once. While unrecorded immune exposures were likely, the donors were nominally healthy when sampled. Points from the study as a whole: TCR association rates varied by HLA locus in a later analysis, with DRB1 highest and HLA-C lowest. Reportedly, fewer N-insertions than the approximately 680-donor mean appeared in an Asian-associated ancestry cluster in a later analysis.

Input material: PBMCs. V is TRBV19 and J is TRBJ1-1, with TRBD1 matching 9 bases. The TCR comes from a woman between 18 and 29 years old in good health and CMV-seronegative. CDR3 nucleotide sequence: TGTGCCAGTAGTATGAAGGGTACAGGGGGCCGCGCTTTCTTT. Its protein product is CASSMKGTGGRAFF. The entire variable domain, with the rest obtained from reference TRBV19 and TRBJ1-1, is as follows: DGGITQSPKYLFRKEGQNVTLSCEQNLNHDAMYWYRQDPGQGLRLIYYSQIVNDFQKGDIAEGYSVSREKKESFPLTVTSAQKNPTAFYLCASSMKGTGGRAFFGQGTRLTVV.